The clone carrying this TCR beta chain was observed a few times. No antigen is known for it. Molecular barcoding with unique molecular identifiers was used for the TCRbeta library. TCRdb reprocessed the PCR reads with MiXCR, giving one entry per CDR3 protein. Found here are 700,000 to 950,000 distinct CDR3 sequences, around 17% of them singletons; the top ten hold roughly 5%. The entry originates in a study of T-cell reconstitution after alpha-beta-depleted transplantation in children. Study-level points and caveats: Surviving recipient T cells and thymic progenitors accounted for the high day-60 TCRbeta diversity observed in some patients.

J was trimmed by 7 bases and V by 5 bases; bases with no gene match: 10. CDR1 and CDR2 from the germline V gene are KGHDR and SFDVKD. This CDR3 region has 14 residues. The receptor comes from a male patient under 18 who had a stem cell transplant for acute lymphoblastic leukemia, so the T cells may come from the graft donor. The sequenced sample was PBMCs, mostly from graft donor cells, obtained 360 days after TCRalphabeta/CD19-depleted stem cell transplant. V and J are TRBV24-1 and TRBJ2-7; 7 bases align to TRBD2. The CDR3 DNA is TGTGCCACCAGTGCTGGGGGGGTCCTAAAGGAGCAGTACTTC. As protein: CATSAGGVLKEQYF.